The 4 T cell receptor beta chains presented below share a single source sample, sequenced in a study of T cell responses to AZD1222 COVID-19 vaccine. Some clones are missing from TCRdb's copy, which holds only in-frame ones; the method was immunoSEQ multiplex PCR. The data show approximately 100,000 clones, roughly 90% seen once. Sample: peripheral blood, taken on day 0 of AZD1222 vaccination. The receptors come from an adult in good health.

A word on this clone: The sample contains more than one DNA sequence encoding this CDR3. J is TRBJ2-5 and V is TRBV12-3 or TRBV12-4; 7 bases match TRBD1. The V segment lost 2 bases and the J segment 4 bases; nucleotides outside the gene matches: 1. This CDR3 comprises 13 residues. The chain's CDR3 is CASSLRGRETQYF. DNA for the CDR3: TGTGCCAGCAGTTTAAGGGGGCGAGAGACCCAGTACTTC.

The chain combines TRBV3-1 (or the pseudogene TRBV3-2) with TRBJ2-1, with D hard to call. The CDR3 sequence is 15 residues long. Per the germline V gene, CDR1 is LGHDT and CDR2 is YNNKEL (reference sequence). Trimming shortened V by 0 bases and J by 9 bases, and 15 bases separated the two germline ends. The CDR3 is CASSQDRLVRREQFF. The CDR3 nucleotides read TGTGCCAGCAGCCAAGATCGCTTAGTAAGGCGTGAGCAGTTCTTC.

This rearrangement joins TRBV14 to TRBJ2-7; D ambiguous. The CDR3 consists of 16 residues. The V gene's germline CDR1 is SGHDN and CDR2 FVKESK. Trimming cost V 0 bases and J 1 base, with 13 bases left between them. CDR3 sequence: CASSQEGWGYSYEQYF. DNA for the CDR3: TGTGCCAGCAGCCAAGAGGGGTGGGGTTATTCCTACGAGCAGTACTTC.

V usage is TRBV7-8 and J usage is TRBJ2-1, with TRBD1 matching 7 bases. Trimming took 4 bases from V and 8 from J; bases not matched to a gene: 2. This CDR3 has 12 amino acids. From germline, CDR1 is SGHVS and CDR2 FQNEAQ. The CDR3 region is CASSYQGDEQFF. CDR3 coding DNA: TGTGCCAGCAGCTATCAGGGGGATGAGCAGTTCTTC.